The 16 T cell receptor beta chains presented below share a single source sample, sequenced in a study of patients and donors after allogeneic stem cell transplantation. TCRdb redid the calling of the RT-PCR reads with MiXCR, one entry per CDR3 protein. The sample records about a million distinct CDR3 sequences, approximately 19% being singletons. Sequencing used blood, either unsorted or a sorted T cell fraction (not recorded which). Source of these receptors: a human donor who was either an allogeneic HSCT recipient or a stem cell or donor lymphocyte infusion donor (not recorded which). It is not recorded whose cells these are; they may come from a transplant donor.

The rearrangement joins TRBV4-1 to TRBJ2-1; D is ambiguous. The CDR3 extends over 15 amino acids. The ends were cut back, 0 bases at V and 4 bases at J, with 10 bases in the middle. Germline CDR1 and CDR2: MGHRA and YSYEKL. The CDR3 sequence: CASSQDSGSYNEQFF. The CDR3 nucleotides are TGCGCCAGCAGCCAAGACTCGGGCTCTTACAATGAGCAGTTCTTC.

This clonotype was recorded a few times. The J gene is TRBJ2-1, the V gene TRBV5-5; 11 nucleotides agree with TRBD2. CDR1 and CDR2 (germline): SGHKS, YYEKEE (reference sequence). This CDR3 has 17 amino acids. With 4 bases clipped from V and 3 bases from J, the junction kept 9 bases outside the gene matches. This CDR3 reads CASSDRTSGLSYNEQFF. The DNA of the CDR3 is TGTGCCAGCAGCGACAGGACTAGCGGGCTCAGCTACAATGAGCAGTTCTTC. Variable domain in full (rest from reference TRBV5-5 and TRBJ2-1): DAGVTQSPTHLIKTRGQQVTLRCSPISGHKSVSWYQQVLGQGPQFIFQYYEKEERGRGNFPDRFSARQFPNYSSELNVNALLLGDSALYLCASSDRTSGLSYNEQFFGPGTRLTVL.

This clonotype was seen only a few times. The chain joins TRBV27 to TRBJ1-2, with 8 bases fitting TRBD1. Germline values: CDR1 MNHEY, CDR2 SMNVEV (reference sequence). This CDR3 has 18 residues. V lost 3 bases to trimming and J lost 0 bases; unmatched junction nucleotides: 12. The CDR3 coding sequence is TGTGCCAGCAGTTTCCGACTTGGACAGGGCCAAGCTAACTATGGCTACACCTTC. Translated: CASSFRLGQGQANYGYTF.

This rearrangement joins TRBV12-3 or TRBV12-4 to TRBJ1-1, with D possibly being TRBD1 (6 bases). The V gene lost 6 bases and the J gene lost 0 bases, with 20 bases spanning the gap. The CDR3 is 17 amino acids. This CDR3 is CASSFDRRPSMNTEAFF. In DNA, the CDR3 is TGTGCCAGCAGCTTTGACAGGCGTCCATCGATGAACACTGAAGCTTTCTTT.

DNA for the CDR3: TGTGCCAGCAGCTTAAGGGGGGAATCCCTCGGGACAGATACGCAGTATTTT. This codes for CASSLRGESLGTDTQYF. The chain links TRBV7-3 to TRBJ2-3; TRBD2 is a possible D gene (6 bases). The CDR3 runs to 17 residues. Trimming removed 1 base at V and 3 bases at J, with 17 bases between. Germline assignment: CDR1 SGHTA and CDR2 FQGTGA. The whole variable domain, filled in from reference TRBV7-3 and TRBJ2-3, reads GAGVSQTPSNKVTEKGKYVELRCDPISGHTALYWYRQSLGQGPEFLIYFQGTGAADDSGLPNDRFFAVRPEGSVSTLKIQRTERGDSAVYLCASSLRGESLGTDTQYFGPGTRLTVL.

This clonotype occurred a few times. Here the CDR3 reads CSARPPGGGSTSEQYF. The DNA for the CDR3 is TGCAGTGCTAGACCTCCGGGGGGCGGGAGCACGAGCGAGCAGTACTTC. V usage is TRBV20-1 and J usage is TRBJ2-7; weak D call: TRBD2 (7 bases). Trimming removed 2 bases from V and 6 bases from J, with 23 bases in between. This CDR3 spans 16 amino acids. Germline V gene data show CDR1 as DFQATT and CDR2 as SNEGSKA (reference sequence).

A few counts support this clonotype. The chain recombines TRBV15 with TRBJ2-7; 7 nucleotides agree with TRBD1. The germline V gene encodes CDR1 LNHNV and CDR2 YYDKDF (reference sequence). Trimming took 0 bases from V and 3 from J; bases not matched to a gene: 5. The CDR3 runs 15 residues. The CDR3 sequence is CATSRDLTGNYEQYF. The CDR3 bases are TGTGCCACCAGCAGAGACTTGACAGGGAACTACGAGCAGTACTTC.

A few counts support this clonotype. This chain connects TRBV7-2 to TRBJ2-3; possible D gene TRBD1, 6 bases. Germline assignment: CDR1 SGHTA and CDR2 FQGNSA. V shed 0 bases and J shed 1 base, with 17 bases lying between them. This CDR3 has 18 residues. The CDR3 reads CASSLAGAGLRGTDTQYF. The CDR3 DNA is TGTGCCAGCAGCTTAGCGGGGGCCGGGTTAAGAGGCACAGATACGCAGTATTTT.

This clonotype was recorded many times. The chain uses TRBV12-3 or TRBV12-4 and TRBJ1-2, with TRBD1 matching 9 bases. This CDR3 contains 13 residues. V shed 6 bases, J shed 8 bases, and the junction held 7 bases outside the gene matches. The CDR3 spells CASSPDRGLGYTF. CDR3 DNA: TGTGCCAGCAGCCCGGACAGGGGATTAGGCTACACCTTC.

The chain recombines TRBV6-1 with TRBJ2-5; D possibly corresponds to TRBD1 (6 bases). Trimming stripped 3 bases from V and 2 bases from J, with 16 bases between. Germline CDR1 is MNHNS and CDR2 is SASEGT. The CDR3 is 16 residues long. The CDR3 region is CASSEARTVAQETQYF. CDR3 nucleotide sequence: TGTGCCAGCAGTGAGGCCCGGACAGTCGCGCAAGAGACCCAGTACTTC.

This clonotype was found a few times. The genes are TRBV29-1 and TRBJ2-3; tentative D call: TRBD1 (6 bases). This CDR3 has 15 residues. CDR1 and CDR2 (germline): SQVTM, ANQGSEA. Trimming stripped 2 bases from V and 3 bases from J, with 15 bases between. Here the CDR3 reads CSVESDSEGTDTQYF. For the CDR3, the DNA is TGCAGCGTTGAATCGGACAGTGAAGGGACAGATACGCAGTATTTT.

This clonotype has ten or more counts. V gene TRBV12-3 or TRBV12-4 combines with J gene TRBJ2-1; D not certain. V lost 6 bases to trimming and J lost 9 bases, with 9 bases between them. The CDR3 has 11 residues. For the CDR3, the DNA is TGTGCCAGCAGCCCCCTCCCTGAGCAGTTCTTC. This gives the protein CASSPLPEQFF.

This clonotype occurred once. The chain joins TRBV20-1 to TRBJ2-3; 7 nucleotides align to TRBD1. V shed 2 bases and J 1 base; nucleotides not matched to a gene: 6. CDR1 and CDR2 from the germline V gene are DFQATT and SNEGSKA (reference sequence). This CDR3 comprises 15 residues. This CDR3 reads CSARPGTAGTDTQYF. The CDR3 DNA sequence: TGCAGTGCTAGACCCGGGACAGCGGGCACAGATACGCAGTATTTT.

V gene TRBV11-2 combines with J gene TRBJ2-3, with 7 bases aligning to TRBD1. V lost 5 bases, J lost 5 bases, and 7 bases stayed unmatched. CDR1 SGHAT and CDR2 FQNNGV come from the germline V gene. The CDR3 sequence is 14 residues long. The CDR3 sequence: CASSTDRVVDTQYF. In nucleotides, the CDR3 is TGTGCCAGCAGCACCGACAGGGTTGTAGATACGCAGTATTTT.

J is TRBJ2-7 and V is TRBV27, with unresolved D. V was pared by 2 bases and J by 5 bases, with 10 bases between. CDR3 length: 13 amino acids. Germline lookup yields CDR1 MNHEY and CDR2 SMNVEV (reference sequence). The chain's CDR3 is CASSLSRRHEQYF. The DNA of the CDR3 is TGTGCCAGCAGTTTAAGCAGGCGGCACGAGCAGTACTTC.

The chain has TRBV20-1 and TRBJ2-2; D is uncertain. The CDR3 is 14 residues long. The ends were cut back, 3 bases at V and 3 bases at J, with 11 bases in the middle. CDR1 is DFQATT, CDR2 SNEGSKA, per germline (reference sequence). The CDR3 loop reads CSASGDQYTGELFF. The CDR3 nucleotides read TGCAGTGCTAGCGGAGACCAATACACCGGGGAGCTGTTTTTT.